This T cell receptor beta chain emerged from a study of cytomegalovirus exposure and HLA in healthy donors. Researchers ran the PCR with 60 Vbeta and 13 Jbeta primers. Measured with immunoSEQ multiplex PCR; TCRdb has only the in-frame clones, and not every one. Of approximately 200,000 clones in the sample, 70% to 90% are singletons; the top ten hold approximately 2.2%. Germline CDR1 MNHEY, CDR2 SMNVEV (reference sequence). The V end lost 3 bases, the J end lost 2 bases, and 12 bases lay between the germline ends. This CDR3 has 15 residues. Sequencing used PBMCs. This chain joins TRBV27 and TRBJ2-3; D possibly corresponds to TRBD2 (6 bases). This receptor was identified in a woman aged 50 to 60 in good health and CMV-seronegative. In nucleotides, the CDR3 is TGTGCCAGCAGTTTGGTCGGGAGTTTCACAGATACGCAGTATTTT. Amino acids: CASSLVGSFTDTQYF.